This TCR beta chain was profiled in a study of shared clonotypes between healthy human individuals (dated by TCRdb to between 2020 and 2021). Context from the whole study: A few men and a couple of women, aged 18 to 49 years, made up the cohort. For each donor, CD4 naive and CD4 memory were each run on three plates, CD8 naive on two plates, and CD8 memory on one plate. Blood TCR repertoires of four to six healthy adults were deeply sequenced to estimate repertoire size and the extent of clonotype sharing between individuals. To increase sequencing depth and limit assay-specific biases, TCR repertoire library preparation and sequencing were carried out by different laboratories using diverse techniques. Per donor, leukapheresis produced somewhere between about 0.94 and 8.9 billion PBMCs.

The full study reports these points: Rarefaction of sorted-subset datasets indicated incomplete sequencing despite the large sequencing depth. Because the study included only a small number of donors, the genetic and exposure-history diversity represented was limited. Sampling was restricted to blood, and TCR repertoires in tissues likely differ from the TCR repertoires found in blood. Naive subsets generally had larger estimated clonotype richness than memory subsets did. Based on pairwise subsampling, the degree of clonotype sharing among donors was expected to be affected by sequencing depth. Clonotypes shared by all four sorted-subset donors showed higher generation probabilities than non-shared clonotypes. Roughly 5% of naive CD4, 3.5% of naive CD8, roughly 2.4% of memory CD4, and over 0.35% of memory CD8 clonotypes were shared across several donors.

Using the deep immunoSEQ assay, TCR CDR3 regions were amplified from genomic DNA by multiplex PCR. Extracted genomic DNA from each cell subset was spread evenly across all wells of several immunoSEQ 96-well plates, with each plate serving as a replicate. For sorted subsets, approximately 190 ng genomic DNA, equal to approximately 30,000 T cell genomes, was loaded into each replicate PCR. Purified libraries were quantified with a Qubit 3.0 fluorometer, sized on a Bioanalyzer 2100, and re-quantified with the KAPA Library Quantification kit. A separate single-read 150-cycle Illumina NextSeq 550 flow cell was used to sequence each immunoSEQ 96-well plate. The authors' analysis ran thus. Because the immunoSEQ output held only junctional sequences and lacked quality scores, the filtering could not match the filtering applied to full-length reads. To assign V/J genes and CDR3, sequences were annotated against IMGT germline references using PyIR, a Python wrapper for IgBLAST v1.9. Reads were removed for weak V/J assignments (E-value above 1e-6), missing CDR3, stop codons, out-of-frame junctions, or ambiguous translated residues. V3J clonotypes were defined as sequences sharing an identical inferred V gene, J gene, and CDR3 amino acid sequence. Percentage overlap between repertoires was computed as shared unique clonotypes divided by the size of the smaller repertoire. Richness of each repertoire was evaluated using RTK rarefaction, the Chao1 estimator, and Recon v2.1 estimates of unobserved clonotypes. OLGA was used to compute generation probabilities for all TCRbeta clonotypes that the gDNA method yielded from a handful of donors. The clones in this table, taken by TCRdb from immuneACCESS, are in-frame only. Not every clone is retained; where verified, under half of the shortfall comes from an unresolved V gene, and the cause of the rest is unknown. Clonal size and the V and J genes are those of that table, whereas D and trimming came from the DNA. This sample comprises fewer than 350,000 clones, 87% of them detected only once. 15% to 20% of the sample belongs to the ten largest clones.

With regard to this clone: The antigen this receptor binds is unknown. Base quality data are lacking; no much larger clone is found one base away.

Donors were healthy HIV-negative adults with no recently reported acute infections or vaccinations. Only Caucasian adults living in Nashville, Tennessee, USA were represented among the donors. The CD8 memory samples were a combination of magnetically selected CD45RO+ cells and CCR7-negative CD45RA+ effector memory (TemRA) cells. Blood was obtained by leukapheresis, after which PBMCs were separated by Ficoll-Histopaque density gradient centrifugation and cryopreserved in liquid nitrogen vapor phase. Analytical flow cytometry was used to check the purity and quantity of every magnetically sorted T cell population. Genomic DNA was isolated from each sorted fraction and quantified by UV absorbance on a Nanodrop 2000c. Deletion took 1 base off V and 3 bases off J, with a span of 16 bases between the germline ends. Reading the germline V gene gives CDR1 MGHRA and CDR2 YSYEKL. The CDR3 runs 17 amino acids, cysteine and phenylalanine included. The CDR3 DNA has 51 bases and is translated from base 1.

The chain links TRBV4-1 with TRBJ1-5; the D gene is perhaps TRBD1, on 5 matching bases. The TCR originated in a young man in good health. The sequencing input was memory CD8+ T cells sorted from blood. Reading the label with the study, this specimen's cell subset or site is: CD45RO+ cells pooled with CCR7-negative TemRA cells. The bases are TGCGCCAGCAGCCAAGTCGGGGACTTTCGAGACAATCAGCCCCAGCATTTT. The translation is CASSQVGDFRDNQPQHF.